A single sample gave rise to the 11 T cell receptor beta chains below, sequenced in a study of T cell responses to AZD1222 COVID-19 vaccine. Assay: immunoSEQ multiplex PCR; the TCRdb copy retains only in-frame clones and omits some. The sample shows about 110,000 clones, around 83% of them seen only once. Sample: peripheral blood, taken on day 0 of AZD1222 vaccination. These receptor sequences come from an adult in good health.

This chain links TRBV28 with TRBJ1-5; D is perhaps TRBD1 (6 bases). V shed 8 bases and J shed 4 bases, with 24 bases lying between them. The CDR3 consists of 17 residues. The V gene's germline CDR1 is MDHEN and CDR2 SYDVKM. The CDR3 region has the DNA TGTGCCAGCCGGGGCCCCCGCCTAACAGGGAAAAATCAGCCCCAGCATTTT. Its translation: CASRGPRLTGKNQPQHF.

The V call is TRBV29-1, the J call TRBJ1-2; D gene uncertain. The germline gives CDR1 SQVTM, CDR2 ANQGSEA. Trimming took off 5 bases at V and 4 bases at J, with 14 bases between the two ends. The CDR3 runs to 13 residues. The CDR3: CSVRGDQFYGYTF. CDR3 nucleotide sequence: TGCAGCGTTAGAGGAGATCAATTCTATGGCTACACCTTC. Looking up the rest from reference TRBV29-1 and TRBJ1-2 gives the full variable domain: SAVISQKPSRDICQRGTSLTIQCQVDSQVTMMFWYRQQPGQSLTLIATANQGSEATYESGFVIDKFPISRPNLTFSTLTVSNMSPEDSSIYLCSVRGDQFYGYTFGSGTRLTVV.

This clone was counted between two and nine times. This chain links TRBV7-9 with TRBJ1-5; no definite D call. Trimming stripped 1 base from V and 2 bases from J, with 12 bases between. Germline-derived CDR1 and CDR2 are SEHNR and FQNEAQ (reference sequence). The CDR3 contains 16 residues. The CDR3 DNA follows: TGTGCCAGCAGCTTAGATCCGTTCGCTGGCAATCAGCCCCAGCATTTT. Translated: CASSLDPFAGNQPQHF.

The V and J genes are TRBV2 and TRBJ2-3; 10 bases fit TRBD2. The CDR3 is 14 amino acids. The V gene end was trimmed by 7 bases and the J gene end by 11 bases; junction bases not matched to a gene: 12. Germline V lookup: CDR1 SNHLY, CDR2 FYNNEI. The CDR3 bases are TGTGCCAGCATCGGAGGGCTAGCGGGGGCTCAGCAGTATTTT. This sequence encodes CASIGGLAGAQQYF.

The rearrangement uses TRBV28 and TRBJ1-5, with a possible D match to TRBD1 (6 bases). V lost 10 bases to trimming and J lost 2 bases, with 15 bases between them. Germline loops: CDR1 MDHEN, CDR2 SYDVKM. CDR3 size: 14 residues. The CDR3: CAIEGGSGNQPQHF. As DNA, the CDR3 is TGTGCCATCGAGGGGGGGTCGGGCAATCAGCCCCAGCATTTT.

The chain links TRBV6-2 or TRBV6-3 to TRBJ1-5; TRBD1 might be the D (5 bases). The germline V and J ends were trimmed by 0 bases and 4 bases, with 10 bases remaining between them. Germline CDR1 MNHEY, CDR2 SVGEGT. The CDR3 loop spans 15 amino acids. The CDR3 is CASSYSGGRNQPQHF. The CDR3 DNA reads as TGTGCCAGCAGTTACTCGGGGGGGAGAAATCAGCCCCAGCATTTT.

This chain uses TRBV15 with TRBJ1-6; D not resolved. The V gene's germline CDR1 is LNHNV and CDR2 YYDKDF (reference sequence). The V end was cut by 0 bases, the J end by 5 bases, with 17 bases between. This CDR3 region has 18 residues. In DNA, the CDR3 is TGTGCCACCAGCAGAGATCTTAATGGCCGACGGCATAATTCACCCCTCCACTTT. It translates to CATSRDLNGRRHNSPLHF.

The V call is TRBV30, the J call TRBJ1-2, with a weak D call TRBD1 (5 bases). Germline lookup yields CDR1 GTSNPN and CDR2 SVGIG (reference sequence). The CDR3 length is 11 residues. Deletions cut 5 bases from V and 13 bases from J, with 17 bases between. This chain's CDR3 is CAWDRGLVCTF. The CDR3 DNA sequence: TGTGCCTGGGACCGGGGCCTCGTCTGCACCTTC.

The chain is built from TRBV28 and TRBJ2-5; D may correspond to TRBD1 or TRBD2 (5 bases each). The CDR3 totals 13 residues. The V end lost 5 bases, the J end lost 5 bases, and 12 bases lay between the germline ends. CDR1 MDHEN and CDR2 SYDVKM come from the germline V gene. CDR3 sequence (DNA): TGTGCCAGCAGTCCGACGGGGCTTGAGACCCAGTACTTC. It codes for CASSPTGLETQYF. The whole variable domain, filled in from reference TRBV28 and TRBJ2-5, reads DVKVTQSSRYLVKRTGEKVFLECVQDMDHENMFWYRQDPGLGLRLIYFSYDVKMKEKGDIPEGYSVSREKKERFSLILESASTNQTSMYLCASSPTGLETQYFGPGTRLLVL.

This clone was observed a handful of times. The chain uses TRBV12-3 or TRBV12-4 and TRBJ1-2; D remains ambiguous. The CDR3 contains 13 residues. Trimming shortened V by 4 bases and J by 4 bases, and 10 bases separated the two germline ends. The CDR3 sequence is CASSYSRAYGYTF. The CDR3 coding sequence is TGTGCCAGCAGTTACAGTAGGGCCTATGGCTACACCTTC.

The chain combines TRBV7-2 with TRBJ2-7; TRBD2 might be the D (7 bases). Deletions cut 4 bases from V and 4 bases from J, with 17 bases between. The length of the CDR3 is 15 residues. CDR1 is SGHTA and CDR2 is FQGNSA in the germline V gene. In DNA, the CDR3 is TGTGCCAGCAGCTCCCTTGCGGGGGCCATGTACGAGCAGTACTTC. As protein: CASSSLAGAMYEQYF.